The 29 T cell receptor beta chains below come from one sample, sequenced in a study of blood T cell repertoires in COVID-19. TCRdb keeps only in-frame clones here, not all; method: immunoSEQ multiplex PCR. The sample holds 150,000 to 200,000 clones, more than 75% seen once. Specimen: peripheral blood. All receptors derive from a woman in her 40s with COVID-19, enrolled during active disease.

The chain uses TRBV4-3 and TRBJ2-7; possibly TRBD2 for D (7 bases). CDR1 LGHNA and CDR2 YSLEER come from the germline V gene. The ends were cut back, 3 bases at V and 2 bases at J, with 17 bases in the middle. There are 16 residues in the CDR3. The CDR3 is CASSQARWGGPYEQYF. The CDR3 DNA reads as TGCGCCAGCAGCCAGGCACGGTGGGGGGGGCCCTACGAGCAGTACTTC.

This clone was seen a single time. J is TRBJ1-3 and V is TRBV19; 8 bases agree with TRBD1. J was trimmed by 0 bases and V by 5 bases; bases with no gene match: 9. The CDR3 is 17 amino acids. Germline loops: CDR1 LNHDA, CDR2 SQIVND (reference sequence). Written as DNA, the CDR3 is TGTGCCAGTAGTCCCCGGGACAGGAAACTCTCTGGAAACACCATATATTTT. This gives the protein CASSPRDRKLSGNTIYF.

The sample holds a few counts of this clone. This sequence joins TRBV29-1 and TRBJ1-1; a possible D gene is TRBD1 (5 bases). CDR1 and CDR2 from the germline V gene are SQVTM and ANQGSEA. The CDR3 totals 12 residues. V was shortened by 6 bases and J by 5 bases, with 13 bases between the two germline ends. The DNA of the CDR3 is TGCAGCGTGTGCAGGGTAGGGACTGAAGCTTTCTTT. Translating gives CSVCRVGTEAFF.

The J gene is TRBJ2-7, the V gene TRBV2, with TRBD1 identical over 7 bases. Looked up from germline, CDR1 is SNHLY and CDR2 is FYNNEI. This CDR3 is 14 amino acids long. Trimming at V came to 6 bases and at J to 0 bases, leaving 5 bases not matched to a gene. CDR3 nucleotides: TGTGCCAGCAGGGTGGGACAGATCTCCTACGAGCAGTACTTC. Its translation: CASRVGQISYEQYF.

The chain recombines TRBV5-8 with TRBJ2-1; 11 bases are shared with TRBD1. This CDR3 is 16 amino acids long. Germline CDR1 reads SGHTS; CDR2 reads YDEGEE. The junction had 3 bases not matched to a gene; V was cut back by 0 bases and J by 4 bases. CDR3: CASSLGTGGYYNEQFF. The CDR3 DNA reads TGTGCCAGCAGCTTGGGGACAGGGGGCTATTACAATGAGCAGTTCTTC.

Comments on this clone: This specimen includes other DNA sequences encoding the same CDR3. This sequence joins TRBV9 and TRBJ1-6; 11 bases agree with TRBD1. Germline CDR1 SGDLS, CDR2 YYNGEE. The length of the CDR3 is 18 residues. V gave up 0 bases and J gave up 10 bases; unmatched junction bases: 12. The chain's CDR3 is CASSVGRTGGAGGSPLHF. The CDR3 region has the DNA TGTGCCAGCAGCGTAGGGCGGACAGGGGGCGCGGGGGGCTCACCCCTCCACTTT.

The chain employs TRBV30 and TRBJ1-6; 8 nucleotides line up with TRBD1. The trim removed 2 bases at V and 7 bases at J, leaving 7 bases unmatched. There are 15 residues in the CDR3. Germline CDR1 GTSNPN, CDR2 SVGIG (reference sequence). The DNA for the CDR3 is TGTGCCTGGAGTATAACCCAGGGGGCCAATTCACCCCTCCACTTT. Translating gives CAWSITQGANSPLHF.

This chain uses TRBV24-1 with TRBJ1-1; D is unresolved. The germline CDR1 and CDR2 sequences are KGHDR and SFDVKD. This CDR3 comprises 13 residues. V dropped 7 bases and J dropped 1 base, with 9 bases sitting between them. This CDR3 is CATRAGGNTEAFF. For the CDR3, the DNA is TGTGCCACCAGGGCCGGAGGGAACACTGAAGCTTTCTTT.

V is TRBV7-8 and J is TRBJ2-7; D gene unclear. Per the germline V gene, CDR1 is SGHVS and CDR2 is FQNEAQ. This CDR3 spans 11 amino acids. V gave up 4 bases and J gave up 4 bases, with 5 bases separating them. CDR3 in DNA: TGTGCCAGCAGCTACCGGTACGAGCAGTACTTC. Translating it yields CASSYRYEQYF.

This clone occurred once. In the same sample, other DNA sequences code for this CDR3. The chain combines TRBV11-1 with TRBJ1-5, with a possible D match to TRBD1 (6 bases). The length of the CDR3 is 18 residues. V lost 0 bases and J lost 0, with 15 bases in between. Looked up from germline, CDR1 is SGHAT and CDR2 is FQDESV (reference sequence). CDR3 loop: CASSLAFTGTNSNQPQHF. CDR3 DNA sequence: TGTGCCAGCAGCTTAGCGTTTACCGGGACAAATAGCAATCAGCCCCAGCATTTT.

The rearrangement joins TRBV5-1 to TRBJ1-6, with TRBD1 matching over 8 bases. This CDR3 spans 15 amino acids. Per the germline V gene, CDR1 is SGHRS and CDR2 is YFSETQ. V gave up 4 bases and J gave up 6 bases; unmatched junction bases: 6. The CDR3 DNA sequence: TGCGCCAGCAGCGGGACCGGGACAGGTAATTCACCCCTCCACTTT. This translates into CASSGTGTGNSPLHF.

As regards this clone: One junction end does not reproduce the germline sequence, and a read error may be involved. This sequence joins TRBV4-2 and TRBJ2-3; D uncertain. The CDR3 is made up of 15 amino acids. Germline CDR1 LGHNA, CDR2 YNFKEQ. The CDR3 sequence is CASSQDVQRPDPQYF. The CDR3 DNA reads as TGTGCCAGCAGCCAAGATGTGCAGAGGCCAGATCCGCAGTATTTT.

This clone was seen a handful of times. The chain uses TRBV4-3 and TRBJ2-3; perhaps TRBD2 as D (5 bases). V was cut by 1 base and J by 1 base, with 18 bases left in between. Germline V CDR1 and CDR2: LGHNA, YSLEER. The CDR3 sequence is 18 residues long. The CDR3 protein is CASSQALVSGTRTDTQYF. CDR3 sequence (DNA): TGCGCCAGCAGCCAAGCACTAGTGAGTGGCACTCGCACAGATACGCAGTATTTT.

In this sample, this clone turned up once. The chain has TRBV19 and TRBJ2-1, with 7 nucleotides matching TRBD2. The length of the CDR3 is 15 residues. In germline, CDR1 is LNHDA, CDR2 SQIVND (reference sequence). Trimming cost V 6 bases and J 7 bases; bases outside gene matches: 12. In DNA, the CDR3 is TGTGCCAGTAGCCTGACTAGCCGAATCCTTAATGAGCAGTTCTTC. Translation gives CASSLTSRILNEQFF.

The chain is built from TRBV7-2 and TRBJ2-3; 11 bases map to TRBD2. The germline CDR1 and CDR2 sequences are SGHTA and FQGNSA. V was clipped by 8 bases and J by 2 bases; unmatched bases: 9. This CDR3 spans 16 amino acids. CDR3 sequence (DNA): TGTGCCAGCGGGCTAGCGGGAGGACTCCTCACAGATACGCAGTATTTT. It translates to CASGLAGGLLTDTQYF. Looking up the rest from reference TRBV7-2 and TRBJ2-3 gives the full variable domain: GAGVSQSPSNKVTEKGKDVELRCDPISGHTALYWYRQSLGQGLEFLIYFQGNSAPDKSGLPSDRFSAERTGGSVSTLTIQRTQQEDSAVYLCASGLAGGLLTDTQYFGPGTRLTVL.

This clone showed up just a few times. V is TRBV7-8 and J is TRBJ2-6; 7 nucleotides align to TRBD1. This CDR3 is 17 amino acids long. Germline loops: CDR1 SGHVS, CDR2 FQNEAQ. Germline trimming cut 1 base from V and 2 bases from J; bases unmatched to any gene: 5. For the CDR3, the DNA is TGTGCCAGCAGCTTAGAACAGGGGCTCCCTGGGGCCAACGTCCTGACTTTC. Protein: CASSLEQGLPGANVLTF.

This clone was counted between two and nine times. The chain combines TRBV30 with TRBJ1-1; 10 bases agree with TRBD1. The V gene end was trimmed by 5 bases and the J gene end by 4 bases; junction bases not matched to a gene: 4. This CDR3 comprises 13 residues. Germline CDR1 and CDR2: GTSNPN and SVGIG (reference sequence). The CDR3 DNA reads as TGTGCCTGGGACCGGACAGGGGGCACTGAAGCTTTCTTT. Its protein is CAWDRTGGTEAFF.

The chain joins TRBV15 to TRBJ1-5, with D possibly being TRBD1 (6 bases). With 5 bases removed from V and 12 bases from J, the gap between germline ends came to 23 bases. Germline V CDR1 and CDR2: LNHNV, YYDKDF (reference sequence). CDR3 length: 15 residues. CDR3 bases: TGTGCCACCAGCGAAGGTTCGGGACACCCGAGGGGCCAGCATTTT. This codes for CATSEGSGHPRGQHF.

This clone was recorded a few times. The chain couples TRBV5-1 to TRBJ2-5, with 7 positions matching TRBD2. Germline lookup yields CDR1 SGHRS and CDR2 YFSETQ. The CDR3 runs 15 residues. V was clipped by 4 bases and J by 5 bases; unmatched bases: 11. The CDR3 DNA follows: TGCGCCAGCAGCGCCGGGACCACCGGGGGGGAGACCCAGTACTTC. Residues: CASSAGTTGGETQYF.

This clone came up a few times. The chain couples TRBV18 to TRBJ2-3, with D maybe TRBD1 (5 bases). V gave up 3 bases and J gave up 6 bases, with 10 bases separating them. The CDR3 has 13 amino acids. Germline values: CDR1 KGHSH, CDR2 LQKENI. The CDR3 sequence is CASSPISGDTQYF. CDR3 coding DNA: TGTGCCAGCTCACCCATATCAGGGGATACGCAGTATTTT.

The chain joins TRBV6-5 to TRBJ2-7; 9 positions match TRBD2. With V trimmed by 2 bases and J by 5 bases, 7 bases remained unmatched. CDR1 MNHEY and CDR2 SVGAGI come from the germline V gene. This CDR3 comprises 15 residues. The CDR3 DNA reads TGTGCCAGCAGTTACCCGGGACTAGCCTCGAACGAGCAGTACTTC. As protein: CASSYPGLASNEQYF.

The sample holds one count of this clone. The V and J genes are TRBV7-3 and TRBJ2-1, with a tentative D call TRBD2 (5 bases). From germline, CDR1 is SGHTA and CDR2 FQGTGA. V was cut by 2 bases and J by 3 bases, with 23 bases left in between. The CDR3 consists of 19 residues. The CDR3 DNA reads TGTGCCAGCAGCTTACGGCCGGCGCGGACGGGGTCCCGCTACAATGAGCAGTTCTTC. Protein: CASSLRPARTGSRYNEQFF.

V and J are TRBV29-1 and TRBJ1-1, with D perhaps TRBD1 (6 bases). The CDR3 totals 15 residues. The V gene lost 4 bases and the J gene lost 4 bases, with 19 bases spanning the gap. Germline CDR1 is SQVTM and CDR2 is ANQGSEA. This CDR3 is CSVVTGHSYGTEAFF. CDR3 DNA sequence: TGCAGCGTTGTAACGGGACATTCATACGGCACTGAAGCTTTCTTT.

This clone appeared a few times. The chain recombines TRBV7-2 with TRBJ2-4; a possible D gene is TRBD1 (6 bases). The length of the CDR3 is 17 residues. The V end was cut by 3 bases, the J end by 3 bases, with 18 bases between. Germline V CDR1 and CDR2: SGHTA, FQGNSA. CDR3 in amino acids: CASSLATGTLVKNIQYF. Here the CDR3 DNA reads TGTGCCAGCAGCTTGGCGACAGGAACCCTGGTCAAAAACATTCAGTACTTC.

The V and J genes are TRBV6-2 or TRBV6-3 and TRBJ1-1; D gene ambiguous. The CDR3 extends over 14 amino acids. The germline V gene encodes CDR1 MNHEY and CDR2 SVGEGT. Trimming removed 2 bases at V and 1 base at J, with 8 bases between. The DNA for the CDR3 is TGTGCCAGCAGTTACGAGAAACGGAACACTGAAGCTTTCTTT. Its translation is CASSYEKRNTEAFF.

The V and J genes are TRBV4-1 and TRBJ2-1, with TRBD2 as a possible D gene (6 bases). This CDR3 has 17 amino acids. Germline CDR1 MGHRA, CDR2 YSYEKL. Trimming shortened V by 1 base and J by 8 bases, and 21 bases separated the two germline ends. CDR3 bases: TGCGCCAGCAGCCAAGCGGGTACTAGCACACACACTGATGAGCAGTTCTTC. It is translated as CASSQAGTSTHTDEQFF.

In its sample, this clone was seen many times. The chain uses TRBV27 and TRBJ2-7; the D gene is possibly TRBD1 (5 bases). The V gene's germline CDR1 is MNHEY and CDR2 SMNVEV (reference sequence). The CDR3 length is 13 residues. The V gene lost 7 bases and the J gene lost 9 bases, with 19 bases spanning the gap. CDR3 nucleotide sequence: TGTGCCAGCAAGGGGAACTCGGATCGTGGGCAGTACTTC. Its protein is CASKGNSDRGQYF.

A single count supports this clone. A much bigger clone sits one base away, suggesting this may be a read error. Other nucleotide sequences in the sample specify the same CDR3. This rearrangement joins TRBV7-2 to TRBJ1-5; 7 bases are a match to TRBD1. J lost 5 bases, V lost 2 bases, and 0 bases had no gene match. Per germline, CDR1 SGHTA and CDR2 FQGNSA. This CDR3 comprises 13 residues. The CDR3 sequence: CASSLQGDQPQHF. Here the CDR3 DNA reads TGTGCCAGCAGCTTACAGGGGGATCAGCCCCAGCATTTT. The full variable domain, with the rest looked up from reference TRBV7-2 and TRBJ1-5, is GAGVSQSPSNKVTEKGKDVELRCDPISGHTALYWYRQSLGQGLEFLIYFQGNSAPDKSGLPSDRFSAERTGGSVSTLTIQRTQQEDSAVYLCASSLQGDQPQHFGDGTRLSIL.

This clone was observed a few times. The rearrangement uses TRBV4-2 and TRBJ1-3, with 7 positions matching TRBD1. CDR1 is LGHNA, CDR2 YNFKEQ, per germline. The ends lost 3 bases at V and 0 bases at J; junction bases unmatched: 8. The CDR3 sequence is 17 residues long. CDR3 residues: CASSQLGTANSGNTIYF. The CDR3 DNA is TGTGCCAGCAGCCAGCTCGGGACAGCAAACTCTGGAAACACCATATATTTT.